This TCR beta chain stems from a study of shared clonotypes between healthy human individuals. The CDR3 covers 14 residues. V gave up 1 base and J gave up 5 bases; unmatched junction bases: 3. Germline V lookup: CDR1 SGHNT, CDR2 YYREEE (reference sequence). TCRdb keeps only in-frame clones here, not all; method: immunoSEQ multiplex PCR. Of approximately 810,000 clones listed, 85% to 95% are singletons. Only CD45RO-negative cells positively selected for CCR7 counted as naive CD8 cells, so terminally differentiated effector memory CD45RA+ cells were excluded. The rearrangement uses TRBV5-4 and TRBJ2-1; 7 bases match TRBD2. Material for sequencing was naive CD8+ T cells sorted from blood. This TCR was sampled from a man between 25 and 39 years old in good health. The CDR3 DNA is TGTGCCAGCAGCTTGCGGGAGGCCCACAATGAGCAGTTCTTC. It codes for CASSLREAHNEQFF.